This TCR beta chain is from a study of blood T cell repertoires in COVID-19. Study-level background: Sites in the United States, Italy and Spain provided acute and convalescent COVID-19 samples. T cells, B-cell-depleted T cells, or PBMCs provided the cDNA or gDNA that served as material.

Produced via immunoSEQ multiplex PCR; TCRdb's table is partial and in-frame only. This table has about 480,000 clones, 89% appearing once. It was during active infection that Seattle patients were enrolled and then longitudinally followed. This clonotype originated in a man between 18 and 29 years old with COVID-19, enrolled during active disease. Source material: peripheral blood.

The DNA of the CDR3 is TGTGCCAGCAGCTCCGACGACAGAAACTATGGCTACACCTTC. It codes for CASSSDDRNYGYTF. The gene calls are TRBV13 and TRBJ1-2, with TRBD1 as a possible D gene (5 bases). The length of the CDR3 is 14 residues. Deletions cut 4 bases from V and 2 bases from J, with 11 bases between. The V gene's germline CDR1 is PRHDT and CDR2 FYEKMQ (reference sequence).